Sequencing of this T cell receptor beta chain was carried out in a study of blood T cell repertoires in COVID-19. Across the whole study: Donors in the United States, Italy and Spain gave samples during acute or convalescent COVID-19. The cDNA or gDNA used as material had been derived from T cells, B-cell-depleted T cells, or PBMCs.

V shed 6 bases, J shed 7 bases, and the junction held 9 bases outside the gene matches. The germline gives CDR1 SGHRS, CDR2 YFSETQ. The CDR3 is 14 residues long. As processed by the authors: From reference gene primer amplification, estimates of nucleated cell counts were derived. Assay: immunoSEQ multiplex PCR; the TCRdb copy retains only in-frame clones and omits some. Clonal size and the V and J genes are those of that table, whereas D and trimming came from the DNA. Among hundreds of thousands of clones listed, 83% were seen once. The receptor was derived from a woman in her forties or fifties with acute or convalescent COVID-19. The chain uses TRBV5-1 and TRBJ2-1; 8 bases agree with TRBD2. The sample comprised peripheral blood. The CDR3 loop reads CASTPVGGDNEQFF. CDR3 DNA sequence: TGCGCCAGCACCCCCGTCGGGGGGGATAATGAGCAGTTCTTC.